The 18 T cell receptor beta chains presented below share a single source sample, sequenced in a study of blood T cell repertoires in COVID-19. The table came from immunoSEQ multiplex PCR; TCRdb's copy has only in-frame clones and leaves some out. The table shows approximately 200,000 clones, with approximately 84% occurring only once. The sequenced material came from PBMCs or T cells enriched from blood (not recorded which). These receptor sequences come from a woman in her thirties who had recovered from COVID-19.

The CDR3 loop reads CASRGSDTQYF. In nucleotides, the CDR3 is TGTGCCAGCCGAGGGAGTGATACGCAGTATTTT. The genes are TRBV6-5 and TRBJ2-3, with a tentative D call TRBD2 (5 bases). Germline CDR1 is MNHEY and CDR2 is SVGAGI. The CDR3 contains 11 residues. V lost 8 bases and J lost 6, with 9 bases in between.

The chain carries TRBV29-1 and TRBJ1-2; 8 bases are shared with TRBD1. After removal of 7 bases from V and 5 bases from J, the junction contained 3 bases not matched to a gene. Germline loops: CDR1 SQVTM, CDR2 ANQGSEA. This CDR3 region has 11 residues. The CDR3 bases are TGCAGCGCCAGGACAGGGTATGGCTACACCTTC. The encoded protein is CSARTGYGYTF.

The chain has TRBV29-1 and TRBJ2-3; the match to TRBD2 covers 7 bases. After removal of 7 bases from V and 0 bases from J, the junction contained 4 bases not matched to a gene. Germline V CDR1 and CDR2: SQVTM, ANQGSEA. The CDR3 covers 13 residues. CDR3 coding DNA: TGCAGCGATCTGGGGGGGAGCACAGATACGCAGTATTTT. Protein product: CSDLGGSTDTQYF.

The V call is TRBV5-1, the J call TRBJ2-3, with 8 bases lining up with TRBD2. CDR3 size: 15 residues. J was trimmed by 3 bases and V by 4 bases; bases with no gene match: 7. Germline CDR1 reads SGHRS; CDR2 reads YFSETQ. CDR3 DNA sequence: TGCGCCAGCAGCCCAGGCGGGGGGCCAACAGATACGCAGTATTTT. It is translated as CASSPGGGPTDTQYF.

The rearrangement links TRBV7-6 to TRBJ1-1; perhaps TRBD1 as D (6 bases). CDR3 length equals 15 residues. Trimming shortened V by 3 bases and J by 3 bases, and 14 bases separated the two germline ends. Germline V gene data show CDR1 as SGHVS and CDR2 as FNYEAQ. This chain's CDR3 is CASSLVGRGDTEAFF. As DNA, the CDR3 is TGTGCCAGCAGCTTGGTGGGCAGGGGTGACACTGAAGCTTTCTTT.

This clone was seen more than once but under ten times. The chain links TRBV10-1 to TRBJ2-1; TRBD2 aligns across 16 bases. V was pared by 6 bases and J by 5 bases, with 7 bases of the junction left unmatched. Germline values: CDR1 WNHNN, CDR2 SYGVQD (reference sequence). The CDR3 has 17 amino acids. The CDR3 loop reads CASSPGLAGGQDNEQFF. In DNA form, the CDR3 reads TGCGCCAGCAGCCCGGGACTAGCGGGGGGGCAGGACAATGAGCAGTTCTTC.

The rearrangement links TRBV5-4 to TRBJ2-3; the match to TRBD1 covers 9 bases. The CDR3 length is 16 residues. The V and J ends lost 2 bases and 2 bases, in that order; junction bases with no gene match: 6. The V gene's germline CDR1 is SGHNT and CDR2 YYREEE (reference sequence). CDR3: CASSFPGQGITDTQYF. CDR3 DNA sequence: TGTGCCAGCAGCTTTCCGGGACAGGGTATCACAGATACGCAGTATTTT.

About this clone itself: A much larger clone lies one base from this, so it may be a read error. The CDR3 DNA sequence: TGTGCCAGCAGCCAGGATAATCGGGGGGGCGGGCTTGAGACCCAGTACTTC. Its protein is CASSQDNRGGGLETQYF. V usage is TRBV3-1 (or the pseudogene TRBV3-2) and J usage is TRBJ2-5; 8 bases agree with TRBD2. The CDR3 is made up of 17 amino acids. Germline values: CDR1 LGHDT, CDR2 YNNKEL (reference sequence). Losses at the gene ends were 3 bases for V and 5 bases for J; bases not matched to a gene: 14.

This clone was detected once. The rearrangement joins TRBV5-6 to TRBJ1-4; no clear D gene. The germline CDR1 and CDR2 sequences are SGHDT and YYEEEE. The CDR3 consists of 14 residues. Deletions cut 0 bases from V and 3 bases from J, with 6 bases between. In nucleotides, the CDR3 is TGTGCCAGCAGCTTGGACATGTCTAATGAAAAACTGTTTTTT. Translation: CASSLDMSNEKLFF.

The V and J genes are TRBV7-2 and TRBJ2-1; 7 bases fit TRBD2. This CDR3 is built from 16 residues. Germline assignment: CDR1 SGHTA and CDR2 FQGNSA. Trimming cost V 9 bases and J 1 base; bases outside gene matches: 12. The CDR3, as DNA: TGTGCCAGTCAACCCTCGGGAGGAGGGTCCTACAATGAGCAGTTCTTC. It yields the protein CASQPSGGGSYNEQFF.

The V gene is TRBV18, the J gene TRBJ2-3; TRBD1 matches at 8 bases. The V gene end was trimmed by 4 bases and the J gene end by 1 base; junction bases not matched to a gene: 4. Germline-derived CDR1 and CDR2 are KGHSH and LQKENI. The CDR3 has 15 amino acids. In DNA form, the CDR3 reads TGTGCCAGCTCACACGGACAGGGTGGCACAGATACGCAGTATTTT. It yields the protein CASSHGQGGTDTQYF.

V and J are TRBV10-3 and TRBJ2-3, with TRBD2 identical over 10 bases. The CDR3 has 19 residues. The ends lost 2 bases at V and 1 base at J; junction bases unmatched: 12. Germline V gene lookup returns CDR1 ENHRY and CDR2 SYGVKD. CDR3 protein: CAISETVLILAGGTDTQYF. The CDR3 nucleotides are TGTGCCATCAGTGAGACCGTACTCATCCTAGCGGGAGGCACAGATACGCAGTATTTT.

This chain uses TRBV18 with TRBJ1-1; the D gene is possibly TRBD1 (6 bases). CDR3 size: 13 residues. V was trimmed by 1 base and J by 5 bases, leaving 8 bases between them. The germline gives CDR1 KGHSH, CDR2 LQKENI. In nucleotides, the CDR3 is TGTGCCAGCTCACCACTCAGGGGTACTGAAGCTTTCTTT. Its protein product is CASSPLRGTEAFF.

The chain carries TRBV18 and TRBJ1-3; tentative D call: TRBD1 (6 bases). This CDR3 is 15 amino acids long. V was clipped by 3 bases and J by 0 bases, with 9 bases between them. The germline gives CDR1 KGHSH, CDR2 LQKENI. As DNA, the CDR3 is TGTGCCAGCTCACCTTGGACAGCCTCTGGAAACACCATATATTTT. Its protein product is CASSPWTASGNTIYF.

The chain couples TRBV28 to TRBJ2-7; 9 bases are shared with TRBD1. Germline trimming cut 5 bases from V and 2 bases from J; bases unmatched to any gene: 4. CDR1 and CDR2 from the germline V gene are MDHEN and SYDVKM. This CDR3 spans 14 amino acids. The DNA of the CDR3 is TGTGCCAGCAGTAAGGGACAGGGACCCTACGAGCAGTACGTC. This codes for CASSKGQGPYEQYV.

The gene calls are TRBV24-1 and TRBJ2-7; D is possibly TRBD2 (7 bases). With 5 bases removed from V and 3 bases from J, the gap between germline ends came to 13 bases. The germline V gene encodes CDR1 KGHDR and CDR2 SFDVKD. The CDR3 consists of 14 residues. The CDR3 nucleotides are TGTGCCACCAGTGCTGCCGGGGGGCTCTACGAGCAGTACTTC. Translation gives CATSAAGGLYEQYF.

CDR3 coding DNA: TGTGCCAGCAGACCGCGGGACGGATCGACAGATACGCAGTATTTT. As protein: CASRPRDGSTDTQYF. The chain couples TRBV7-2 to TRBJ2-3; tentative D call: TRBD2 (6 bases). The germline V gene has CDR1 SGHTA and CDR2 FQGNSA. This CDR3 is built from 15 residues. V shed 6 bases and J shed 3 bases, with 16 bases lying between them.

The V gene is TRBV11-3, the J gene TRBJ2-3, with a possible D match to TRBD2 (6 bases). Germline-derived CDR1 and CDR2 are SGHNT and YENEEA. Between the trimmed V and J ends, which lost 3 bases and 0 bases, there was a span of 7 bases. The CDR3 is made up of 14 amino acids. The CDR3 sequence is CASSFSGSTDTQYF. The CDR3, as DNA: TGTGCCAGCAGCTTCAGCGGGAGCACAGATACGCAGTATTTT.